This T cell receptor (beta chain) comes out of a study of T cells in Graves' hyperthyroidism and ophthalmopathy. Study-level points and caveats: Separation of ophthalmopathy from stable hyperthyroidism was achieved by a 13 V-J model.

There are many counts of this clonotype. The antigen is unknown. Disease duration was under 3 months in the ophthalmopathy patients, who also had a Clinical Activity Score of at least 3 and a NOSPECS grade of at least 4. Researchers barred patients who had uncontrolled infection, other autoimmune disease, pregnancy or lactation. TCR beta CDR3 regions were amplified from RNA. The HTBI primer set served for first-round RT-PCR of the TCR CDR3. In TCRdb, the multiplex PCR reads were re-called with MiXCR into one record per CDR3 protein. The table records about 610,000 distinct CDR3 sequences, roughly 15% of them present only once. CDR1 and CDR2 (germline): MDHEN, SYDVKM. V lost 8 bases and J lost 0; bases outside the gene matches: 9. The CDR3 is 16 residues long.

Sequencing was performed on blood. The chain joins TRBV28 to TRBJ2-7; 11 bases fit TRBD2. The TCR sequence derives from a woman aged 40-49 years with Graves' ophthalmopathy. CDR3 bases: TGTGCCAGCGGACTCGCTGGGACTAGCGGCTCCTACGAGCAGTACTTC. Protein product: CASGLAGTSGSYEQYF.